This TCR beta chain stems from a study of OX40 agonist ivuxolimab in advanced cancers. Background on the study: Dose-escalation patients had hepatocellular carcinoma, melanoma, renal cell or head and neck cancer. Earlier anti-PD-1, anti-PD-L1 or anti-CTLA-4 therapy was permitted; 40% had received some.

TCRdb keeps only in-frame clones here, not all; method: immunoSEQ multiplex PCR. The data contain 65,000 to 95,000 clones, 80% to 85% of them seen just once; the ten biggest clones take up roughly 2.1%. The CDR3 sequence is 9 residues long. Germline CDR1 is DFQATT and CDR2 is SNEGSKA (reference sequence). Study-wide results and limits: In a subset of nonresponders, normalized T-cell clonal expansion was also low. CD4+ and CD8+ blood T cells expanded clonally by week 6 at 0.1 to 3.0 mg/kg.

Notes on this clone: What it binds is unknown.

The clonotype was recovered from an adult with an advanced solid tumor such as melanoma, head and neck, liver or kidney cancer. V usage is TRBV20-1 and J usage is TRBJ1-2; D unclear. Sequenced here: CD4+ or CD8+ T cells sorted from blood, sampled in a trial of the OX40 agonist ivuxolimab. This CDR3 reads CRSRGGYTF. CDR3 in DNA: TGCAGAAGCCGCGGGGGCTACACCTTC.